This T cell receptor beta chain was sequenced during a study of T cell repertoires in cytomegalovirus infection. Comment on this clonotype: Its antigen is unknown.

TCRdb reprocessed the reads via MiXCR and lists one record per CDR3 protein. The data show around 900,000 distinct CDR3 sequences, around 30% seen once. V lost 4 bases to trimming and J lost 2 bases, with 17 bases between them. Per germline, CDR1 LGHNA and CDR2 YNFKEQ. The CDR3 contains 17 residues. Sequenced material: cultured CD8+ T cells from PBMCs, taken from culture after CMV antigen stimulation. The TCR comes from a human donor in good health (CMV status not recorded). Some clones in this sample may be carry-over from other donors' samples. The V and J genes are TRBV4-2 and TRBJ2-2, with D perhaps TRBD1 (6 bases). CDR3 amino acids: CASSPRDTFFNTGELFF. CDR3 bases: TGTGCCAGCAGCCCTCGGGACACCTTTTTTAACACCGGGGAGCTGTTTTTT.